The clone carrying this TCR beta chain was recorded a few times. This entry belongs to a study of blood T cell repertoires in COVID-19. Some clones are missing from TCRdb's copy, which holds only in-frame ones; the method was immunoSEQ multiplex PCR. This sample has tens of thousands of clones; around 90% occur once, and the top ten carry 4.3%. Germline CDR1 and CDR2: SGHTA and FQGTGA. The length of the CDR3 is 13 residues. Trimming took 5 bases from V and 2 from J, leaving 9 bases between them. The sequence was obtained from a woman older than 75 with active or convalescent COVID-19. This chain joins TRBV7-3 and TRBJ1-1; TRBD1 might be the D (5 bases). The sequenced sample consisted of peripheral blood. The CDR3 sequence is CASSRQINTEAFF. The CDR3 bases are TGTGCCAGCAGCCGACAGATCAACACTGAAGCTTTCTTT.